The 31 T cell receptor beta chains given below trace back to one sample, sequenced in a study of cytomegalovirus exposure and HLA in healthy donors. In the PCR, 60 Vbeta and 13 Jbeta primers were used. Using immunoSEQ multiplex PCR, the repertoire was profiled, and TCRdb retains in-frame clones only, with some absent. The table records 90,000 to 120,000 clones, 82% of them present only once. Sequencing input: PBMCs. The receptors were gathered from a man aged 25 to 45 in good health and CMV-seropositive.

This chain uses TRBV5-6 with TRBJ2-5; D gene uncertain. This CDR3 region has 13 residues. The V end was cut by 1 base, the J end by 2 bases, with 6 bases between. Germline V lookup: CDR1 SGHDT, CDR2 YYEEEE. This CDR3 is CASSLYQQETQYF. The CDR3 nucleotides are TGTGCCAGCAGCTTGTATCAGCAAGAGACCCAGTACTTC. The full variable domain, completed using reference TRBV5-6 and TRBJ2-5, is DAGVTQSPTHLIKTRGQQVTLRCSPKSGHDTVSWYQQALGQGPQFIFQYYEEEERQRGNFPDRFSGHQFPNYSSELNVNALLLGDSALYLCASSLYQQETQYFGPGTRLLVL.

V and J are TRBV10-2 and TRBJ1-5; TRBD1 agrees at 9 bases. Germline assignment: CDR1 WSHSY and CDR2 SAAADI. Germline trimming cut 5 bases from V and 7 bases from J; bases unmatched to any gene: 9. This CDR3 has 15 amino acids. DNA of the CDR3: TGCGCCAGCAGTTCCCGGACAGGGGATTGGCAGCCCCAGCATTTT. Translating gives CASSSRTGDWQPQHF.

In regard to this clone: A read error may account for a junction end that differs from germline. V and J are TRBV4-1 and TRBJ2-6; maybe TRBD1 (5 bases). The CDR3 has 15 amino acids. CDR1 and CDR2 (germline): MGHRA, YSYEKL. The CDR3 is CASSRGPSGANGLTF. The CDR3 DNA follows: TGCGCCAGCAGCCGGGGTCCCTCTGGGGCCAACGGCCTGACTTTC.

The chain has TRBV5-1 and TRBJ1-1; 11 nucleotides align to TRBD1. Germline assignment: CDR1 SGHRS and CDR2 YFSETQ. The CDR3 has 15 amino acids. J gave up 4 bases and V 2 bases, and 4 bases lay outside the gene matches. CDR3 protein: CASSFGGTGGTEAFF. The CDR3, as DNA: TGCGCCAGCAGCTTCGGAGGGACAGGGGGCACTGAAGCTTTCTTT.

This chain's CDR3 is CASSPRGGRGSFGYTF. CDR3 bases: TGTGCCAGTAGTCCTCGTGGGGGCAGGGGAAGTTTTGGCTACACCTTC. The chain links TRBV19 to TRBJ1-2, with D maybe TRBD1 (6 bases). The CDR3 is 16 residues long. CDR1 and CDR2 from the germline V gene are LNHDA and SQIVND (reference sequence). The ends were cut back, 5 bases at V and 7 bases at J, with 23 bases in the middle.

The chain uses TRBV10-2 and TRBJ1-1; the match to TRBD1 covers 10 bases. Germline V gives CDR1 WSHSY, CDR2 SAAADI. J was trimmed by 5 bases and V by 2 bases; bases with no gene match: 8. This CDR3 is 16 amino acids long. CDR3 coding DNA: TGCGCCAGCAGTGAGCTAGACAGGGGGCGATGGACTGAAGCTTTCTTT. Translation: CASSELDRGRWTEAFF.

This chain joins TRBV11-3 and TRBJ1-2; TRBD1 might be the D (5 bases). Per the germline V gene, CDR1 is SGHNT and CDR2 is YENEEA. V dropped 0 bases and J dropped 5 bases, with 10 bases sitting between them. This CDR3 has 14 residues. The CDR3 spells CASSLDWTPYGYTF. The CDR3 coding sequence is TGTGCCAGCAGCTTAGATTGGACACCGTATGGCTACACCTTC.

J is TRBJ2-5 and V is TRBV15; 13 bases are a match to TRBD2. This CDR3 is 17 amino acids long. Trimming took 2 bases from V and 5 from J; bases not matched to a gene: 8. Germline V gene lookup returns CDR1 LNHNV and CDR2 YYDKDF (reference sequence). CDR3 nucleotide sequence: TGTGCCACCAGCAGAACGCCAGGACTAGCGGGGGAGGAGACCCAGTACTTC. This encodes CATSRTPGLAGEETQYF.

CDR3 sequence (DNA): TGCGCCAGCAGCCTTGGTGTACTAGTTCAGGAGACCCAGTACTTC. Translation gives CASSLGVLVQETQYF. The chain carries TRBV5-1 and TRBJ2-5, with D possibly matching TRBD2 (5 bases). The germline V gene has CDR1 SGHRS and CDR2 YFSETQ. The CDR3 consists of 15 residues. V lost 4 bases and J 5 bases, leaving 18 bases between the germline ends.

This clone was seen only once. This chain joins TRBV6-5 and TRBJ1-3, with 7 nucleotides matching TRBD1. Germline CDR1 reads MNHEY; CDR2 reads SVGAGI. The CDR3 extends over 16 amino acids. The V segment lost 2 bases and the J segment 2 bases; nucleotides outside the gene matches: 6. CDR3 protein: CASSYARQGTGNTIYF. CDR3 coding DNA: TGTGCCAGCAGTTACGCACGACAGGGAACTGGAAACACCATATATTTT.

As to this clone: Distinct nucleotide sequences in the sample also encode this CDR3. This chain connects TRBV7-9 to TRBJ2-5, with 9 bases fitting TRBD2. CDR3 length equals 15 residues. Trimming took 1 base from V and 2 from J; bases not matched to a gene: 2. Germline CDR1 is SEHNR and CDR2 is FQNEAQ (reference sequence). CDR3 in DNA: TGTGCCAGCAGCTTAGAAGCGGGGGGACAAGAGACCCAGTACTTC. This gives the protein CASSLEAGGQETQYF.

This sequence joins TRBV5-4 and TRBJ1-6; D call uncertain. This CDR3 spans 13 amino acids. The V gene lost 2 bases and the J gene lost 6 bases, with 6 bases spanning the gap. The germline gives CDR1 SGHNT, CDR2 YYREEE (reference sequence). Here the CDR3 reads CASSFQINSPLHF. The CDR3 DNA sequence: TGTGCCAGCAGCTTTCAGATTAATTCACCCCTCCACTTT.

The chain is built from TRBV19 and TRBJ1-2; a weak D match, TRBD1 (5 bases). The length of the CDR3 is 11 residues. Germline V CDR1 and CDR2: LNHDA, SQIVND (reference sequence). The V end lost 6 bases, the J end lost 7 bases, and 9 bases lay between the germline ends. As DNA, the CDR3 is TGTGCCAGTAGAGGGGTTGGTGGCTACACCTTC. It codes for CASRGVGGYTF.

J is TRBJ2-7 and V is TRBV6-4; D ambiguous. Trimming shortened V by 3 bases and J by 9 bases, and 15 bases separated the two germline ends. Germline CDR1 MRHNA, CDR2 SNTAGT. This CDR3 has 13 amino acids. This CDR3 is CASSESGPTRQYF. CDR3 bases: TGTGCCAGCAGTGAATCGGGTCCTACGAGGCAGTACTTC.

This CDR3 reads CASSFQGGNNSPLHF. The CDR3, as DNA: TGTGCCAGCAGCTTTCAAGGGGGCAATAATTCACCCCTCCACTTT. This chain links TRBV5-4 with TRBJ1-6, with 7 bases matching TRBD1. CDR1 is SGHNT and CDR2 is YYREEE in the germline V gene (reference sequence). This CDR3 is 15 amino acids long. The V gene end was trimmed by 2 bases and the J gene end by 5 bases; junction bases not matched to a gene: 4.

The CDR3 spells CASSSGELNTEAFF. Here the CDR3 DNA reads TGCGCCAGCAGCTCAGGCGAGTTGAACACTGAAGCTTTCTTT. V is TRBV5-1 and J is TRBJ1-1; D is uncertain. Trimming shortened V by 3 bases and J by 0 bases, and 9 bases separated the two germline ends. CDR1 SGHRS and CDR2 YFSETQ come from the germline V gene. The CDR3 is made up of 14 amino acids. The full variable domain, completed using reference TRBV5-1 and TRBJ1-1, is KAGVTQTPRYLIKTRGQQVTLSCSPISGHRSVSWYQQTPGQGLQFLFEYFSETQRNKGNFPGRFSGRQFSNSRSEMNVSTLELGDSALYLCASSSGELNTEAFFGQGTRLTVV.

This rearrangement joins TRBV19 to TRBJ1-2; D possibly corresponds to TRBD1 (6 bases). CDR1 and CDR2 (germline): LNHDA, SQIVND (reference sequence). This CDR3 has 12 residues. Trimming took 7 bases from V and 7 from J, leaving 13 bases between them. The CDR3 sequence is CASTTPGAGYTF. The CDR3 coding sequence is TGTGCCAGTACCACCCCAGGGGCTGGCTACACCTTC.

V is TRBV5-4 and J is TRBJ1-2, with TRBD1 identical over 7 bases. The J segment lost 7 bases and the V segment lost 4 bases, leaving 16 bases of the junction unmatched. The germline CDR1 and CDR2 sequences are SGHNT and YYREEE (reference sequence). The CDR3 loop spans 16 amino acids. CDR3 protein: CASSQEWDSGLGGYTF. As DNA, the CDR3 is TGTGCCAGCAGCCAAGAATGGGACAGCGGGTTAGGTGGCTACACCTTC.

As DNA, the CDR3 is TGTGCCAGCAGCTCATCGACAGGGGATGAAAAACTGTTTTTT. Translating gives CASSSSTGDEKLFF. The chain recombines TRBV7-9 with TRBJ1-4, with 8 nucleotides matching TRBD1. Germline CDR1 reads SEHNR; CDR2 reads FQNEAQ (reference sequence). This CDR3 contains 14 residues. The V and J ends lost 4 bases and 6 bases, in that order; junction bases with no gene match: 4.

The gene calls are TRBV7-2 and TRBJ2-1, with D possibly matching TRBD2 (6 bases). Germline V lookup: CDR1 SGHTA, CDR2 FQGNSA. V lost 5 bases, J lost 14 bases, and 19 bases lay in between. The CDR3 sequence is 13 residues long. The DNA of the CDR3 is TGTGCCAGCAGCCCAGCTACTAGCCGGGCAAAGTTCTTC. Protein: CASSPATSRAKFF.

The V call is TRBV18, the J call TRBJ1-1; 10 bases agree with TRBD1. Germline loops: CDR1 KGHSH, CDR2 LQKENI. The CDR3 is made up of 15 amino acids. Germline trimming cut 3 bases from V and 6 bases from J; bases unmatched to any gene: 7. CDR3 residues: CASSPLGQGVSEAFF. The CDR3 DNA reads TGTGCCAGCTCACCGCTAGGACAGGGGGTCTCTGAAGCTTTCTTT.

V and J are TRBV13 and TRBJ1-4; 10 nucleotides line up with TRBD1. V was pared by 2 bases and J by 5 bases, with 8 bases of the junction left unmatched. The CDR3 has 17 residues. Germline V CDR1 and CDR2: PRHDT, FYEKMQ (reference sequence). The CDR3: CASSLRQGALRNEKLFF. The DNA of the CDR3 is TGTGCCAGCAGCTTAAGACAGGGGGCGCTGAGAAATGAAAAACTGTTTTTT.

This clone occurred once. This sequence joins TRBV7-9 and TRBJ1-5; D perhaps matches TRBD1 (5 bases). CDR3 length: 12 residues. Germline CDR1 SEHNR, CDR2 FQNEAQ (reference sequence). The V end was cut by 4 bases, the J end by 4 bases, with 5 bases between. CDR3 DNA sequence: TGTGCCAGCAGCTCAGGGAATCAGCCCCAGCATTTT. Its protein is CASSSGNQPQHF.

The chain employs TRBV5-4 and TRBJ1-6, with a possible D match to TRBD1 (6 bases). Germline CDR1 SGHNT, CDR2 YYREEE (reference sequence). Trimming stripped 2 bases from V and 6 bases from J, with 12 bases between. The CDR3 loop spans 15 amino acids. The CDR3 region is CASSFRGAGNSPLHF. In DNA, the CDR3 is TGTGCCAGCAGCTTTCGGGGGGCGGGTAATTCACCCCTCCACTTT.

The V call is TRBV6-5, the J call TRBJ1-2, with D possibly TRBD1 on 6 matching bases. This CDR3 has 13 amino acids. The germline V gene encodes CDR1 MNHEY and CDR2 SVGAGI. Trimming took off 6 bases at V and 6 bases at J, with 14 bases between the two ends. For the CDR3, the DNA is TGTGCCAGCAGGGTACAGGGAGTCGATGGCTACACCTTC. It encodes CASRVQGVDGYTF.

This clone came up a few times. The chain uses TRBV7-9 and TRBJ1-2, with TRBD1 matching 7 bases. CDR3 length: 14 amino acids. V shed 2 bases, J shed 8 bases, and the junction held 8 bases outside the gene matches. From germline, CDR1 is SEHNR and CDR2 FQNEAQ (reference sequence). CDR3 loop: CASSLRGQGQGYTF. The CDR3 nucleotides are TGTGCCAGCAGCTTAAGGGGGCAGGGACAAGGCTACACCTTC.

The chain recombines TRBV6-1 with TRBJ1-2; the D is unclear. The CDR3 sequence is 12 residues long. The germline gives CDR1 MNHNS, CDR2 SASEGT. Trimming removed 5 bases from V and 6 bases from J, with 10 bases in between. The CDR3 nucleotides are TGTGCCAGCAGTCTTCCGGAGCATGGCTACACCTTC. Translated, it gives CASSLPEHGYTF.

The chain employs TRBV5-1 and TRBJ2-2; 8 bases are shared with TRBD2. CDR1 is SGHRS, CDR2 YFSETQ, per germline. This CDR3 is 16 amino acids long. V lost 2 bases to trimming and J lost 2 bases; unmatched junction nucleotides: 5. As DNA, the CDR3 is TGCGCCAGCAGCTTAACGCGGGGGGCCAACACCGGGGAGCTGTTTTTT. Translation: CASSLTRGANTGELFF.

This clone occurred a few times. Other DNA sequences in the same sample also yield this CDR3. The V gene is TRBV20-1, the J gene TRBJ1-1; D remains ambiguous. The CDR3 covers 11 residues. Germline V lookup: CDR1 DFQATT, CDR2 SNEGSKA (reference sequence). Deletions cut 3 bases from V and 5 bases from J, with 7 bases between. The DNA for the CDR3 is TGCAGTGCTAGGGGAGGGACTGAAGCTTTCTTT. Translating it yields CSARGGTEAFF.

The chain has TRBV5-1 and TRBJ2-1; 11 bases are shared with TRBD2. Germline loops: CDR1 SGHRS, CDR2 YFSETQ. The CDR3 covers 15 residues. Trimming at V came to 0 bases and at J to 7 bases, leaving 3 bases not matched to a gene. CDR3 sequence reads: CASSLAASGGNEQFF. CDR3 in DNA: TGCGCCAGCAGCTTGGCCGCTAGCGGGGGGAATGAGCAGTTCTTC.

For this clone: One junction end does not reproduce the germline sequence, and a read error may be involved. This sequence joins TRBV5-6 and TRBJ2-4; TRBD1 is a possible D gene (6 bases). CDR3 length: 16 amino acids. Germline values: CDR1 SGHDT, CDR2 YYEEEE. CDR3: CASHNGPGVTKNSQYF. The CDR3 DNA reads as TGTGCCAGCCATAACGGTCCAGGGGTGACCAAAAACAGTCAGTACTTC.